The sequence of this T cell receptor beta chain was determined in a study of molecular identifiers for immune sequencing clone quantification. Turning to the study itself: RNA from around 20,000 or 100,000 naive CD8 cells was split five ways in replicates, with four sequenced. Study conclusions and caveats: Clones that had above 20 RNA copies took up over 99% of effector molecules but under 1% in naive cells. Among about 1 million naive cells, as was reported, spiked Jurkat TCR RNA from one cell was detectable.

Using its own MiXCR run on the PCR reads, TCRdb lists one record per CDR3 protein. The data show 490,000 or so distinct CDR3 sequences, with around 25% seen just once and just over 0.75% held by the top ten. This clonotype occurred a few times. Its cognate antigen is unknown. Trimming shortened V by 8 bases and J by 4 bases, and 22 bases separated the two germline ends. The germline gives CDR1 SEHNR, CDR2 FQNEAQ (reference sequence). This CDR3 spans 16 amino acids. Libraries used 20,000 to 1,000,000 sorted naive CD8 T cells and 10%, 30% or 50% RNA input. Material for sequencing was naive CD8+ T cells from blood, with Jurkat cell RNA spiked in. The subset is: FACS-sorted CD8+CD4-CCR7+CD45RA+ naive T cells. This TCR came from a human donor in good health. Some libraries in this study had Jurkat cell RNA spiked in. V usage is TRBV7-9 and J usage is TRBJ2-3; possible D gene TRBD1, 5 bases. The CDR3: CASGSPDRGPPDTQYF. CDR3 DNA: TGTGCCAGCGGCTCCCCAGATAGGGGCCCCCCAGATACGCAGTATTTT. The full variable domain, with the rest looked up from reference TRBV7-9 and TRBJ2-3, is DTGVSQNPRHKITKRGQNVTFRCDPISEHNRLYWYRQTLGQGPEFLTYFQNEAQLEKSRLLSDRFSAERPKGSFSTLEIQRTEQGDSAMYLCASGSPDRGPPDTQYFGPGTRLTVL.